What follows are 11 T cell receptor beta chains derived from one specimen sequenced in a study of T cell responses to AZD1222 COVID-19 vaccine. Sequencing used immunoSEQ multiplex PCR; TCRdb keeps in-frame clones, though not all of them. In the table there are approximately 93,000 clones, roughly 90% of which are singletons. Material: peripheral blood, obtained 28 days after the second AZD1222 dose. The origin of the receptors is an adult who received the AZD1222 COVID-19 vaccine.

The chain couples TRBV5-6 to TRBJ2-3, with 7 bases identical to TRBD1. The CDR3 sequence is 17 residues long. Germline-derived CDR1 and CDR2 are SGHDT and YYEEEE. J was trimmed by 6 bases and V by 4 bases; bases with no gene match: 17. This CDR3 is CASSQPLNRGVPDTQYF. As DNA, the CDR3 is TGTGCCAGCAGCCAACCCCTCAACAGGGGCGTCCCGGATACGCAGTATTTT. Complete variable domain (other parts from reference TRBV5-6 and TRBJ2-3): DAGVTQSPTHLIKTRGQQVTLRCSPKSGHDTVSWYQQALGQGPQFIFQYYEEEERQRGNFPDRFSGHQFPNYSSELNVNALLLGDSALYLCASSQPLNRGVPDTQYFGPGTRLTVL.

The V call is TRBV6-5, the J call TRBJ1-1, with D tentatively TRBD1 (6 bases). Germline V gives CDR1 MNHEY, CDR2 SVGAGI. The CDR3 totals 14 residues. V lost 2 bases to trimming and J lost 7 bases, with 14 bases between them. CDR3 protein: CASSYSGTRGEAFF. The CDR3 DNA is TGTGCCAGCAGTTACAGCGGGACAAGGGGTGAAGCTTTCTTT.

Here the CDR3 DNA reads TGTGCCAGCAGCTTAGCGCCAGGACAGAACTATGGCTACACCTTC. Amino acid sequence: CASSLAPGQNYGYTF. V is TRBV7-2 and J is TRBJ1-2, with TRBD1 as a possible D gene (6 bases). The V gene's germline CDR1 is SGHTA and CDR2 FQGNSA. This CDR3 region has 15 residues. Trimming stripped 0 bases from V and 2 bases from J, with 10 bases between.

CDR3 sequence: CATREATPDTQYF. In DNA, the CDR3 is TGTGCCACCAGAGAGGCGACCCCAGATACGCAGTATTTT. The chain employs TRBV10-3 and TRBJ2-3; the D is unclear. Trimming left V 10 bases short and J 4 bases short, with 15 bases between. Germline lookup yields CDR1 ENHRY and CDR2 SYGVKD. The length of the CDR3 is 13 residues.

The J gene is TRBJ1-2, the V gene TRBV7-3; 12 bases map to TRBD1. From germline, CDR1 is SGHTA and CDR2 FQGTGA. The CDR3 extends over 15 amino acids. V dropped 5 bases and J dropped 7; count of bases not matched to a gene: 8. The CDR3 region is CASSNPGTGGRGYTF. CDR3 bases: TGTGCCAGCAGCAACCCCGGGACAGGGGGCCGTGGCTACACCTTC. Using reference TRBV7-3 and TRBJ1-2 for the parts outside the CDR3, the full variable domain is GAGVSQTPSNKVTEKGKYVELRCDPISGHTALYWYRQSLGQGPEFLIYFQGTGAADDSGLPNDRFFAVRPEGSVSTLKIQRTERGDSAVYLCASSNPGTGGRGYTFGSGTRLTVV.

CDR3 in amino acids: CASMSRDNQPQHF. The CDR3 nucleotides are TGTGCCAGCATGAGCAGGGACAATCAGCCCCAGCATTTT. The chain couples TRBV2 to TRBJ1-5; D may be TRBD1 (5 bases). The CDR3 covers 13 residues. V was cut by 7 bases and J by 3 bases, with 10 bases left in between. The germline CDR1 and CDR2 sequences are SNHLY and FYNNEI.

CDR3 in DNA: TGTGCCAGCAGCTTGCGTGGGGGTGGGGCCAACGTCCTGACTTTC. It specifies CASSLRGGGANVLTF. The rearrangement joins TRBV5-5 to TRBJ2-6, with D perhaps TRBD1 or TRBD2 (5 bases each). The CDR3 totals 15 residues. The ends were cut back, 1 base at V and 3 bases at J, with 8 bases in the middle. Germline V gene sequence: CDR1 SGHKS, CDR2 YYEKEE (reference sequence).

This clone was counted a few times. The chain carries TRBV11-1 and TRBJ1-2; 7 nucleotides align to TRBD1. With 5 bases clipped from V and 4 bases from J, the junction kept 7 bases outside the gene matches. The V gene's germline CDR1 is SGHAT and CDR2 FQDESV (reference sequence). The CDR3 has 14 amino acids. The CDR3, as DNA: TGTGCCAGCAGCCAACAGGGGATGTCCTATGGCTACACCTTC. Translated, it gives CASSQQGMSYGYTF.

The chain is built from TRBV18 and TRBJ1-2; D gene uncertain. Trimming left V 0 bases short and J 8 bases short, with 7 bases between. The CDR3 covers 12 residues. Per the germline V gene, CDR1 is KGHSH and CDR2 is LQKENI. The CDR3 DNA sequence: TGTGCCAGCTCACCACCGTCGGGGGGCTACACCTTC. This gives the protein CASSPPSGGYTF.

This chain links TRBV12-3 or TRBV12-4 with TRBJ1-1; the D is unclear. V lost 6 bases and J 0 bases, leaving 8 bases between the germline ends. This CDR3 is built from 13 residues. CDR3 DNA: TGTGCCAGCAGGACCAATATGAACACTGAAGCTTTCTTT. Its protein is CASRTNMNTEAFF.

The genes are TRBV7-2 and TRBJ1-1; D is unresolved. Germline CDR1 reads SGHTA; CDR2 reads FQGNSA. V shed 2 bases and J shed 8 bases, with 12 bases lying between them. The CDR3 loop spans 13 amino acids. CDR3 sequence reads: CASSLFAGSEAFF. The CDR3 DNA reads TGTGCCAGCAGCTTATTCGCGGGGTCCGAAGCTTTCTTT. Together with reference TRBV7-2 and TRBJ1-1, the CDR3 gives the full variable domain: GAGVSQSPSNKVTEKGKDVELRCDPISGHTALYWYRQSLGQGLEFLIYFQGNSAPDKSGLPSDRFSAERTGGSVSTLTIQRTQQEDSAVYLCASSLFAGSEAFFGQGTRLTVV.